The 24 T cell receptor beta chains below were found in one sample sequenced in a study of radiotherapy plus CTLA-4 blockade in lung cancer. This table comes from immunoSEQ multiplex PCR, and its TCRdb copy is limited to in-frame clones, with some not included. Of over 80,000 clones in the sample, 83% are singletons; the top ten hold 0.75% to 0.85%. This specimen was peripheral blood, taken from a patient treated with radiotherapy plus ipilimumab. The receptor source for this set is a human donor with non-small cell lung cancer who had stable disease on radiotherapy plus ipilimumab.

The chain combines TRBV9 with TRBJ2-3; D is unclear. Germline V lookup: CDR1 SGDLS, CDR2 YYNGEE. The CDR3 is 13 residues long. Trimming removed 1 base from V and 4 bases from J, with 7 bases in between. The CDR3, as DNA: TGTGCCAGCAGCGTATCCCCGGCAGATACGCAGTATTTT. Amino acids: CASSVSPADTQYF.

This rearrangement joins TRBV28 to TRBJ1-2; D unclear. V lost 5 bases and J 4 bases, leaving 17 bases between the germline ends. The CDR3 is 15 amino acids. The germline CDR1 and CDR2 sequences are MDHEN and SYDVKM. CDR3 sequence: CASSLRRRPIYGYTF. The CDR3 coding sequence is TGTGCCAGCAGTCTCCGTAGGCGGCCCATCTATGGCTACACCTTC.

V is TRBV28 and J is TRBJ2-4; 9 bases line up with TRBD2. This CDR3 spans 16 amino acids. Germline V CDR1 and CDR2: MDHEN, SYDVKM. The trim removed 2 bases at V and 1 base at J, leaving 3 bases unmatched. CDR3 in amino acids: CASSLGGRVAKNIQYF. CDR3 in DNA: TGTGCCAGCAGTTTAGGCGGGAGGGTGGCCAAAAACATTCAGTACTTC.

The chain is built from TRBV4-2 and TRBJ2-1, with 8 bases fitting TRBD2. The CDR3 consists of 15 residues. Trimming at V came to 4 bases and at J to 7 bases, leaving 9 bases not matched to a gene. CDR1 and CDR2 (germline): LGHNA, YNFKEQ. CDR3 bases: TGTGCCAGCAGCCCGGGAGGTAGCGGGAAAAATGAGCAGTTCTTC. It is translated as CASSPGGSGKNEQFF.

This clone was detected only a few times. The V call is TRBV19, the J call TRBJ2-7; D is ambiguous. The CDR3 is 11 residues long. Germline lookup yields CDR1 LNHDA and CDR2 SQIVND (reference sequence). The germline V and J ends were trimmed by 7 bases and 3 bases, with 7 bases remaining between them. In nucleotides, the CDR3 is TGTGCCAGTAAAGGGATCTACGAGCAGTACTTC. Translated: CASKGIYEQYF.

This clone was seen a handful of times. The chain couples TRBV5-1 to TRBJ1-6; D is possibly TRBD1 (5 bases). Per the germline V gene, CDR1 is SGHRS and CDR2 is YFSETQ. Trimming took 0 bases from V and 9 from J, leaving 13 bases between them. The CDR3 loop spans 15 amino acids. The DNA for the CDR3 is TGCGCCAGCAGCTTGGGACAGAAGGTGGGTTCACCCCTCCACTTT. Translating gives CASSLGQKVGSPLHF.

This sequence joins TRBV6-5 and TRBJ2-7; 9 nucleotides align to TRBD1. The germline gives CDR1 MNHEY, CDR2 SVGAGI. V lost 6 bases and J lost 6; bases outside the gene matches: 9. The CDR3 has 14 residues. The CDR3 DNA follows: TGTGCCAGCAGCCCGGGACAGGGAAGAGGCGAGCAGTACTTC. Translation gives CASSPGQGRGEQYF.

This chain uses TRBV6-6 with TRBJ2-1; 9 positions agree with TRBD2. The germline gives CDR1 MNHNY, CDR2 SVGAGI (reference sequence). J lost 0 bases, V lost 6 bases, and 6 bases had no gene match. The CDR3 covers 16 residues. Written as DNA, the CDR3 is TGTGCCAGCAGGTCGACTAGCGGAGGCTCCTACAATGAGCAGTTCTTC. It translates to CASRSTSGGSYNEQFF.

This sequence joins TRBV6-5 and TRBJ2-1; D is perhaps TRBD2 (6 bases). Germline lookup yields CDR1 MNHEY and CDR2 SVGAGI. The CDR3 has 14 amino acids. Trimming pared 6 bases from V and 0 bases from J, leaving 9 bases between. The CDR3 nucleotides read TGTGCCAGCAGCGGGACTGGCTCCTACAATGAGCAGTTCTTC. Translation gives CASSGTGSYNEQFF.

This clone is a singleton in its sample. The CDR3 here is CTSSQDDLTSLDYNEQFF. The CDR3 DNA follows: TGCACCAGCAGCCAAGACGACCTGACTAGCCTCGACTACAATGAGCAGTTCTTC. The chain couples TRBV1 to TRBJ2-1; the DNA was not used to check the table's D call, TRBD2. TRBV1 represents a pseudogene. CDR3 length: 18 residues.

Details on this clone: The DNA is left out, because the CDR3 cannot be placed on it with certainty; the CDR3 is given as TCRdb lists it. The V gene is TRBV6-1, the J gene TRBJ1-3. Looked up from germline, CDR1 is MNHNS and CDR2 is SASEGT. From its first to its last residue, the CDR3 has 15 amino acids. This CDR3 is CASILDGSSGNTIYF.

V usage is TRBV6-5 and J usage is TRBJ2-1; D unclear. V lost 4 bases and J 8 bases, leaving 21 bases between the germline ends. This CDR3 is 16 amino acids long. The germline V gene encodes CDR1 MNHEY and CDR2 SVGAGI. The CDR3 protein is CASSWGRATRRDEQFF. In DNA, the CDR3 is TGTGCCAGCAGTTGGGGAAGGGCCACCCGCCGGGATGAGCAGTTCTTC.

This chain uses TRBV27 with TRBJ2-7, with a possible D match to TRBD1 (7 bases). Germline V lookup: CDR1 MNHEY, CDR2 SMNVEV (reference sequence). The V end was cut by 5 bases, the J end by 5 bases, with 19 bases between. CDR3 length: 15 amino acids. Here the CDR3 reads CASSPGGLPPNEQYF. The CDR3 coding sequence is TGTGCCAGCAGTCCAGGGGGGTTACCACCCAACGAGCAGTACTTC.

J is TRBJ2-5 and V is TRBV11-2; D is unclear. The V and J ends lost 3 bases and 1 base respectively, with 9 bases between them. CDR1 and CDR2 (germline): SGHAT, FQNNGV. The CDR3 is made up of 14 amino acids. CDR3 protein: CASSFGPIQETQYF. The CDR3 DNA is TGTGCCAGCAGCTTTGGGCCAATCCAAGAGACCCAGTACTTC. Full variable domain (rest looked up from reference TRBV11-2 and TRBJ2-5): EAGVAQSPRYKIIEKRQSVAFWCNPISGHATLYWYQQILGQGPKLLIQFQNNGVVDDSQLPKDRFSAERLKGVDSTLKIQPAKLEDSAVYLCASSFGPIQETQYFGPGTRLLVL.

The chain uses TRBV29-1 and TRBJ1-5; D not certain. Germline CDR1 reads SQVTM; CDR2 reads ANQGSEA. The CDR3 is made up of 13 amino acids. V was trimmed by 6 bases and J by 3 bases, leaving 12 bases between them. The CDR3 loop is CSVGWGNNQPQHF. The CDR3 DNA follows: TGCAGCGTGGGGTGGGGTAACAATCAGCCCCAGCATTTT.

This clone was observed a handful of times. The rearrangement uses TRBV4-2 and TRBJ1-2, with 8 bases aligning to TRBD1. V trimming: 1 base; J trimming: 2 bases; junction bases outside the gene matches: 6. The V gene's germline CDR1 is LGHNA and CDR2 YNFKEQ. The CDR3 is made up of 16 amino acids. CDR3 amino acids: CASSQAGTGSNYGYTF. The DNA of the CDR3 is TGTGCCAGCAGCCAAGCCGGGACAGGTTCCAACTATGGCTACACCTTC.

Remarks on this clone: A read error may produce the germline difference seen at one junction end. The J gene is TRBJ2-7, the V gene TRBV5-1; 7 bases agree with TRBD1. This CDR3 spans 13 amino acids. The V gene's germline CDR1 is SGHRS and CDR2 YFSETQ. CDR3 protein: CASSPRTGDRAFF. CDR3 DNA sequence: TGCGCCAGCAGTCCGAGAACCGGAGACAGGGCGTTCTTC. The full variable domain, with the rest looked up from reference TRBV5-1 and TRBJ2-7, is KAGVTQTPRYLIKTRGQQVTLSCSPISGHRSVSWYQQTPGQGLQFLFEYFSETQRNKGNFPGRFSGRQFSNSRSEMNVSTLELGDSALYLCASSPRTGDRAFFGPGTRLTVT.

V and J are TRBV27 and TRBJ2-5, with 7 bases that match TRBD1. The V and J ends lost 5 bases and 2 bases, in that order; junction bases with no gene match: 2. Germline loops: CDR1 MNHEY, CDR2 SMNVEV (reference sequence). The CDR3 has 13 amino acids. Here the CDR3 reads CASSPTGQETQYF. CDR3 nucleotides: TGTGCCAGCAGTCCGACAGGGCAAGAGACCCAGTACTTC.

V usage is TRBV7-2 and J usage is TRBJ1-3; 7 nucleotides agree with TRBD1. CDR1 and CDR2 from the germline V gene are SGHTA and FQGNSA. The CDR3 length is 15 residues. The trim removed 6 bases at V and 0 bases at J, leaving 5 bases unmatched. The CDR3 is CASSPGQVSGNTIYF. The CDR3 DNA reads TGTGCCAGCAGTCCCGGACAGGTCTCTGGAAACACCATATATTTT.

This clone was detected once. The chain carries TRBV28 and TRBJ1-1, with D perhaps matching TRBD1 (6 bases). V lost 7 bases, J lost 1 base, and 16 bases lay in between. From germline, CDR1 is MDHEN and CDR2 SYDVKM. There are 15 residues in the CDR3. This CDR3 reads CASTPSGTQNTEAFF. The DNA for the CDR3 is TGTGCCAGCACTCCTTCCGGGACACAGAACACTGAAGCTTTCTTT. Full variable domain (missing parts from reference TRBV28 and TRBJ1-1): DVKVTQSSRYLVKRTGEKVFLECVQDMDHENMFWYRQDPGLGLRLIYFSYDVKMKEKGDIPEGYSVSREKKERFSLILESASTNQTSMYLCASTPSGTQNTEAFFGQGTRLTVV.

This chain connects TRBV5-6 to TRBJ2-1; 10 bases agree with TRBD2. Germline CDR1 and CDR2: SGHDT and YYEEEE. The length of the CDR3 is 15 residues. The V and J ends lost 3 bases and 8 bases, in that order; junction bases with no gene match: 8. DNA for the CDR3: TGTGCCAGCAGCTGGGCGGGACTAGCGTTAGATGAGCAGTTCTTC. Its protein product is CASSWAGLALDEQFF.

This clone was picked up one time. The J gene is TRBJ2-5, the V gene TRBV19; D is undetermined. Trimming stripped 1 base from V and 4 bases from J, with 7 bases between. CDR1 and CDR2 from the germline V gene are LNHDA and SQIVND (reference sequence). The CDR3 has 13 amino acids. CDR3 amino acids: CASSIVPRETQYF. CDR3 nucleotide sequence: TGTGCCAGTAGTATAGTTCCCAGAGAGACCCAGTACTTC.

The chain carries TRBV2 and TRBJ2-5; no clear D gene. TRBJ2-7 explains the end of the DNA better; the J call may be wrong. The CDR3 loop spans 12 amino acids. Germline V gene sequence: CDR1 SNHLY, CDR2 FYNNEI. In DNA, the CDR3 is TGTGCCTCCCGGGCCATCGCTTACGAGCAGTACTTC. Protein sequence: CASRAIAYEQYF.

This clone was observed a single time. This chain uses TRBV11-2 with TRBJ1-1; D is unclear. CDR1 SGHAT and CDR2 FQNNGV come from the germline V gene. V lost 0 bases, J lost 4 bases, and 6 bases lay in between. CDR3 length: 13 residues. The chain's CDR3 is CASSLDPGTEAFF. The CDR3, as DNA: TGTGCCAGCAGCTTAGATCCGGGCACTGAAGCTTTCTTT.